This is a list of T cell receptor beta chains from one sample in a study of blood T cell repertoires in COVID-19. Profiling relied on immunoSEQ multiplex PCR, and the TCRdb table lists in-frame clones only, not all of them. The data show approximately 300,000 clones, with roughly 90% seen just once and roughly 2% held by the top ten. Sequencing was carried out using peripheral blood. Receptors were obtained from a woman between 45 and 65 years old who had recovered from COVID-19. The CDR3 runs from the conserved cysteine through the conserved F or W. The D gene is left open where the match is weak. Clone size is stated in some rows and not others, as once, few, many or a class when expanded.

D gene	J gene	clone size	V gene	CDR3 protein	CDR3 DNA
TRBD2	TRBJ2-3	-	TRBV5-1	CASSLTTSGRPTDTQYF	TGCGCCAGCAGCTTAACTACTAGCGGGAGGCCCACAGATACGCAGTATTTT
-	TRBJ2-3	few	TRBV3-1/TRBV3-2	CASSVAASTDTQYF	TGTGCCAGCAGCGTAGCGGCTAGCACAGATACGCAGTATTTT
-	TRBJ1-5	-	TRBV28	CASSLATEPQHF	TGTGCCAGCAGTTTGGCCACAGAGCCCCAGCATTTT
TRBD2	TRBJ2-3	-	TRBV7-2	CASSLRSTSGYTDTQYF	TGTGCCAGCAGCTTAAGGTCGACTAGCGGTTACACAGATACGCAGTATTTT
-	TRBJ2-2	-	TRBV7-2	CASSFGYGGYTGELFF	TGTGCCAGCAGCTTTGGGTACGGGGGATACACCGGGGAGCTGTTTTTT
TRBD2	TRBJ2-7	-	TRBV27	CASSPSGRVHEQYF	TGTGCCAGCAGCCCAAGCGGGAGGGTTCACGAGCAGTACTTC
-	TRBJ1-5	-	TRBV28	CASSFTGKGNQPQHF	TGTGCCAGCAGCTTCACAGGGAAGGGCAATCAGCCCCAGCATTTT
-	TRBJ2-7	-	TRBV30	CAWSPRLREQYF	TGTGCCTGGAGTCCTCGACTGAGAGAGCAGTACTTC
-	TRBJ1-1	few	TRBV19	CASSIGQGMNTEAFF	TGTGCCAGTAGTATAGGGCAGGGAATGAACACTGAAGCTTTCTTT
-	TRBJ2-2	-	TRBV21-1	CASSKEGQNTGELFF	TGTGCCAGCAGCAAAGAGGGGCAGAACACCGGGGAGCTGTTTTTT
TRBD2	TRBJ2-3	-	TRBV3-1/TRBV3-2	CASSQGLAGASQTQYF	TGTGCCAGCAGCCAAGGACTAGCGGGGGCCAGCCAGACGCAGTATTTT
-	TRBJ1-5	-	TRBV5-8	CASSLAWAGLINQPQHF	TGTGCCAGCAGCTTGGCCTGGGCAGGTCTTATTAATCAGCCCCAGCATTTT
TRBD2	TRBJ2-2	-	TRBV2	CASSETSGWAGGELFF	TGTGCCAGCAGTGAGACTAGCGGGTGGGCCGGTGGGGAGCTGTTTTTT
-	TRBJ2-2	-	TRBV18	CASSPPSVNTGELFF	TGTGCCAGCTCACCACCGTCGGTTAACACCGGGGAGCTGTTTTTT
-	TRBJ2-7	-	TRBV19	CASSIGPGWRDEQYF	TGTGCCAGTAGTATAGGTCCGGGATGGAGGGACGAGCAGTACTTC
-	TRBJ1-2	many	TRBV10-2	CASSESAGPWGYTF	TGCGCCAGCAGTGAGTCGGCAGGGCCTTGGGGCTACACCTTC
TRBD1	TRBJ2-5	-	TRBV10-1	CASIGTGETQYF	TGCGCCAGCATTGGGACAGGGGAGACCCAGTACTTC
-	TRBJ2-1	-	TRBV7-2	CASSLARTAYNEQFF	TGTGCCAGCAGCTTAGCGCGGACAGCCTACAATGAGCAGTTCTTC
TRBD1	TRBJ1-2	-	TRBV7-9	CASSRTGMYGYTF	TGTGCCAGCAGCCGGACAGGCATGTATGGCTACACCTTC
-	TRBJ2-6	-	TRBV19	CASSYGETGANVLTF	TGTGCCAGTAGTTACGGGGAAACTGGGGCCAACGTCCTGACTTTC
-	TRBJ2-7	-	TRBV10-3	CAISVQGKVDEQYF	TGTGCCATCAGTGTTCAGGGAAAGGTCGACGAGCAGTACTTC
-	TRBJ2-3	-	TRBV4-2	CASSTEPIPDTQYF	TGTGCCAGCAGCACCGAACCTATTCCAGATACGCAGTATTTT
TRBD2	TRBJ2-3	-	TRBV25-1	CASSEMRGGTDTQYF	TGTGCCAGCAGTGAAATGCGGGGGGGCACAGATACGCAGTATTTT
-	TRBJ2-3	-	TRBV7-9	CASSLARGITDTQYF	TGTGCCAGCAGCTTAGCAAGGGGTATTACAGATACGCAGTATTTT
TRBD2	TRBJ2-5	-	TRBV9	CASSPTSGAQETQYF	TGTGCCAGCAGCCCGACTAGCGGGGCCCAAGAGACCCAGTACTTC
-	TRBJ1-1	-	TRBV28	CASSFYPQGPLVTEAFF	TGTGCCAGCAGTTTCTACCCTCAGGGGCCCCTCGTCACTGAAGCTTTCTTT
TRBD2	TRBJ2-7	-	TRBV7-9	CASSPSGAGGIHEQYF	TGTGCCAGCAGCCCGAGCGGGGCGGGAGGAATCCACGAGCAGTACTTC
-	TRBJ1-3	-	TRBV6-1	CASSGARVASGNTIYF	TGTGCCAGCAGTGGGGCCAGAGTCGCCTCTGGAAACACCATATATTTT
-	TRBJ1-5	-	TRBV6-5	CASSQEGDQPQHF	TGTGCCAGCAGCCAAGAGGGGGACCAGCCCCAGCATTTT
-	TRBJ1-1	-	TRBV7-3	CASSLGGSTEAFF	TGTGCCAGCAGCTTAGGGGGGTCCACTGAAGCTTTCTTT
-	TRBJ2-7	once	TRBV11-2	CASSRGTSFGQYF	TGTGCCAGCAGCCGTGGGACATCTTTCGGGCAGTACTTC
-	TRBJ1-1	-	TRBV7-2	CASSLDRNTEAFF	TGTGCCAGCAGCTTAGACAGAAACACTGAAGCTTTCTTT
-	TRBJ2-7	-	TRBV5-6	CASSFGGEQYF	TGTGCCAGCAGCTTTGGGGGGGAGCAGTACTTC
TRBD2	TRBJ2-1	-	TRBV27	CASTPTGRGVFTSSYNEQFF	TGTGCCAGCACTCCTACGGGGCGGGGGGTCTTTACGAGCTCCTACAATGAGCAGTTCTTC
-	TRBJ1-2	-	TRBV28	CASSLVPRQDHGYTF	TGTGCCAGCAGTTTAGTCCCCCGACAGGATCATGGCTACACCTTC
-	TRBJ1-1	-	TRBV9	CASSPRTEAFF	TGTGCCAGCAGCCCCCGGACTGAAGCTTTCTTT